The 30 T cell receptor beta chains below all came from one sample that was sequenced in a study of blood T cell repertoires in COVID-19. Profiled with immunoSEQ multiplex PCR; TCRdb holds only in-frame clones, not every one. The repertoire holds around 290,000 clones, 80% to 90% seen once, with about 4.2% in the top ten. The sequenced material came from peripheral blood. The receptors shown here come from a man in his forties with acute or convalescent COVID-19.

The V gene is TRBV7-9, the J gene TRBJ1-2, with 11 bases matching TRBD1. V was clipped by 7 bases and J by 12 bases; unmatched bases: 19. Germline V gives CDR1 SEHNR, CDR2 FQNEAQ (reference sequence). This CDR3 contains 16 residues. This CDR3 reads CASTQGKPGQGVQDTF. The DNA of the CDR3 is TGTGCCAGCACCCAGGGAAAACCGGGACAGGGGGTTCAGGACACCTTC.

Concerning this clone itself: This sample includes further DNA sequences coding for the same CDR3. The gene calls are TRBV5-1 and TRBJ1-5, with a weak D call TRBD1 (6 bases). The germline V gene encodes CDR1 SGHRS and CDR2 YFSETQ. Trimming pared 0 bases from V and 1 base from J, leaving 8 bases between. The CDR3 sequence is 15 residues long. The CDR3 nucleotides read TGCGCCAGCAGCTTGGAGGGGGTGAGCAATCAGCCCCAGCATTTT. This codes for CASSLEGVSNQPQHF. The full variable domain, rest sourced from reference TRBV5-1 and TRBJ1-5, is KAGVTQTPRYLIKTRGQQVTLSCSPISGHRSVSWYQQTPGQGLQFLFEYFSETQRNKGNFPGRFSGRQFSNSRSEMNVSTLELGDSALYLCASSLEGVSNQPQHFGDGTRLSIL.

The chain is built from TRBV7-8 and TRBJ2-1; TRBD2 matches 12 bases. Germline values: CDR1 SGHVS, CDR2 FQNEAQ. The V gene end was trimmed by 4 bases and the J gene end by 1 base; junction bases not matched to a gene: 8. The CDR3 loop spans 18 amino acids. The CDR3 protein is CASSYGLAGRISYNEQFF. In nucleotides, the CDR3 is TGTGCCAGCAGCTACGGACTAGCGGGGCGTATTTCCTACAATGAGCAGTTCTTC.

The rearrangement joins TRBV5-8 to TRBJ1-2; D call uncertain. The germline V gene encodes CDR1 SGHTS and CDR2 YDEGEE. Trimming cost V 2 bases and J 3 bases, with 5 bases left between them. This CDR3 contains 12 residues. CDR3 nucleotides: TGTGCCAGCAGCTTTGGAGACTATGGCTACACCTTC. Translated, it gives CASSFGDYGYTF.

The chain is built from TRBV2 and TRBJ1-1, with TRBD1 matching 7 bases. V shed 8 bases and J 0 bases; nucleotides not matched to a gene: 12. CDR3 length: 16 amino acids. The germline V gene has CDR1 SNHLY and CDR2 FYNNEI. The CDR3 DNA is TGTGCCAGCTGGGCGTCAACAACAGGGGTGAACACTGAAGCTTTCTTT. It is translated as CASWASTTGVNTEAFF.

This chain connects TRBV5-1 to TRBJ1-4, with 7 bases matching TRBD1. The CDR3 runs 16 residues. Germline V gene lookup returns CDR1 SGHRS and CDR2 YFSETQ. V lost 4 bases and J lost 3; bases outside the gene matches: 9. DNA for the CDR3: TGCGCCAGCAGCCCGACAGGGAATGCGGCTAATGAAAAACTGTTTTTT. Translating it yields CASSPTGNAANEKLFF.

The chain couples TRBV25-1 to TRBJ1-6; D remains unclear. The CDR3 has 14 residues. The germline V gene encodes CDR1 MGHDK and CDR2 SYGVNS. The ends were cut back, 3 bases at V and 7 bases at J, with 10 bases in the middle. The CDR3 spells CASSDISRNSPLHF. CDR3 nucleotides: TGTGCCAGCAGTGATATCTCCAGAAATTCACCCCTCCACTTT.

V gene TRBV6-5 combines with J gene TRBJ1-2; D is perhaps TRBD1 (5 bases). Trimming stripped 7 bases from V and 2 bases from J, with 14 bases between. This CDR3 region has 14 residues. CDR1 is MNHEY, CDR2 SVGAGI, per germline. The CDR3 reads CASKFDSLNYGYTF. As DNA, the CDR3 is TGTGCCAGCAAATTTGACAGTCTCAACTATGGCTACACCTTC.

This chain connects TRBV27 to TRBJ2-1, with a tentative D call TRBD1 (5 bases). Trimming shortened V by 1 base and J by 2 bases, and 9 bases separated the two germline ends. The CDR3 extends over 15 amino acids. Per germline, CDR1 MNHEY and CDR2 SMNVEV (reference sequence). The CDR3 region has the DNA TGTGCCAGCAGTTTATGGATAGGGGCCTACAATGAGCAGTTCTTC. This sequence encodes CASSLWIGAYNEQFF.

J is TRBJ1-2 and V is TRBV2, with TRBD1 identical over 7 bases. Trimming took 5 bases from V and 0 from J; bases not matched to a gene: 6. Germline-derived CDR1 and CDR2 are SNHLY and FYNNEI. The length of the CDR3 is 15 residues. The CDR3 loop reads CASSLQGVPNYGYTF. The CDR3 DNA follows: TGTGCCAGCAGTTTGCAGGGGGTTCCTAACTATGGCTACACCTTC.

The chain employs TRBV12-5 and TRBJ1-5; maybe TRBD1 (5 bases). Germline-derived CDR1 and CDR2 are LGHNT and FRNRAP. CDR3 length: 15 amino acids. Trimming took 5 bases from V and 0 from J, leaving 11 bases between them. The CDR3 nucleotides are TGTGCTAGTGGTGGAGGGGAGTATAGCAATCAGCCCCAGCATTTT. Translating gives CASGGGEYSNQPQHF.

V gene TRBV30 combines with J gene TRBJ1-1, with D possibly being TRBD1 (6 bases). Germline V gene sequence: CDR1 GTSNPN, CDR2 SVGIG (reference sequence). The CDR3 is made up of 16 amino acids. V lost 3 bases to trimming and J lost 1 base, with 18 bases between them. The CDR3 DNA reads TGTGCCTGGAGCAAGACTTGGGGGGGCCCGAACACTGAAGCTTTCTTT. It translates to CAWSKTWGGPNTEAFF. Using reference TRBV30 and TRBJ1-1 for the parts outside the CDR3, the full variable domain is SQTIHQWPATLVQPVGSPLSLECTVEGTSNPNLYWYRQAAGRGLQLLFYSVGIGQISSEVPQNLSASRPQDRQFILSSKKLLLSDSGFYLCAWSKTWGGPNTEAFFGQGTRLTVV.

This chain joins TRBV2 and TRBJ1-2; 10 bases line up with TRBD1. J gave up 6 bases and V 1 base, and 2 bases lay outside the gene matches. This CDR3 spans 14 amino acids. The germline V gene encodes CDR1 SNHLY and CDR2 FYNNEI. This chain's CDR3 is CASSEGDRGNGYTF. CDR3 DNA sequence: TGTGCCAGCAGTGAAGGGGACAGGGGAAATGGCTACACCTTC.

This sequence joins TRBV5-1 and TRBJ1-6; a possible D gene is TRBD1 (6 bases). Trimming cost V 4 bases and J 0 bases, with 17 bases left between them. Germline V CDR1 and CDR2: SGHRS, YFSETQ. The CDR3 sequence is 18 residues long. The CDR3 bases are TGCGCCAGCAGCCTTTCGGGACACATGAGCTCCTATAATTCACCCCTCCACTTT. It is translated as CASSLSGHMSSYNSPLHF. Using reference TRBV5-1 and TRBJ1-6 for the parts outside the CDR3, the full variable domain is KAGVTQTPRYLIKTRGQQVTLSCSPISGHRSVSWYQQTPGQGLQFLFEYFSETQRNKGNFPGRFSGRQFSNSRSEMNVSTLELGDSALYLCASSLSGHMSSYNSPLHFGNGTRLTVT.

CDR3 in amino acids: CAGGMVNRGSPLHF. The CDR3 nucleotides are TGTGCCGGCGGAATGGTTAACAGGGGATCACCCCTCCACTTT. The gene calls are TRBV2 and TRBJ1-6; 7 positions agree with TRBD1. The CDR3 is made up of 14 amino acids. Unmatched junction bases numbered 14, after V lost 11 bases and J lost 10 bases. The germline V gene encodes CDR1 SNHLY and CDR2 FYNNEI.

This sequence joins TRBV11-2 and TRBJ2-3; tentative D call: TRBD1 (6 bases). Germline V CDR1 and CDR2: SGHAT, FQNNGV. The CDR3 consists of 15 residues. Trimming left V 5 bases short and J 3 bases short, with 15 bases between. The CDR3 region has the DNA TGTGCCAGCAGCCGAGAGGGGGTTCTTACAGATACGCAGTATTTT. Its protein is CASSREGVLTDTQYF.

The genes are TRBV5-1 and TRBJ1-5; weak D call: TRBD1 (5 bases). Germline CDR1 is SGHRS and CDR2 is YFSETQ. V was cut by 0 bases and J by 4 bases, with 8 bases left in between. CDR3 length: 14 residues. The CDR3 sequence: CASSLDQGNQPQHF. CDR3 coding DNA: TGCGCCAGCAGCTTGGATCAGGGTAATCAGCCCCAGCATTTT.

This chain links TRBV7-9 with TRBJ2-3, with 7 bases lining up with TRBD1. Unmatched junction bases numbered 6, after V lost 5 bases and J lost 1 base. CDR3 size: 15 residues. CDR1 SEHNR and CDR2 FQNEAQ come from the germline V gene (reference sequence). CDR3 bases: TGTGCCAGCAGCCCGGACAGGTTATGCACAGATACGCAGTATTTT. Protein: CASSPDRLCTDTQYF.

V usage is TRBV5-4 and J usage is TRBJ2-1; 7 positions match TRBD1. From germline, CDR1 is SGHNT and CDR2 YYREEE (reference sequence). The CDR3 spans 14 residues. V dropped 9 bases and J dropped 4; count of bases not matched to a gene: 10. Here the CDR3 DNA reads TGTGCCACCAACGATGGGACAGAGTACAATGAGCAGTTCTTC. Amino acid sequence: CATNDGTEYNEQFF. The entire variable domain, with the rest obtained from reference TRBV5-4 and TRBJ2-1, is as follows: ETGVTQSPTHLIKTRGQQVTLRCSSQSGHNTVSWYQQALGQGPQFIFQYYREEENGRGNFPPRFSGLQFPNYSSELNVNALELDDSALYLCATNDGTEYNEQFFGPGTRLTVL.

The chain is built from TRBV19 and TRBJ1-5; 8 nucleotides align to TRBD1. This CDR3 is built from 15 residues. The ends lost 6 bases at V and 6 bases at J; junction bases unmatched: 10. Germline CDR1 is LNHDA and CDR2 is SQIVND (reference sequence). The CDR3 region has the DNA TGTGCCAGTAGCCCCCCGGACAGGGTTTTTCAGCCCCAGCATTTT. Its protein is CASSPPDRVFQPQHF. Complete variable domain (other parts from reference TRBV19 and TRBJ1-5): DGGITQSPKYLFRKEGQNVTLSCEQNLNHDAMYWYRQDPGQGLRLIYYSQIVNDFQKGDIAEGYSVSREKKESFPLTVTSAQKNPTAFYLCASSPPDRVFQPQHFGDGTRLSIL.

This sequence joins TRBV9 and TRBJ2-7; D gene unclear. V was trimmed by 0 bases and J by 0 bases, leaving 7 bases between them. This CDR3 has 14 residues. Germline CDR1 is SGDLS and CDR2 is YYNGEE. Here the CDR3 DNA reads TGTGCCAGCAGCGTAGACGTCAGCTCCTACGAGCAGTACTTC. Its protein is CASSVDVSSYEQYF.

V and J are TRBV7-6 and TRBJ2-1; no firm D call. CDR1 is SGHVS, CDR2 FNYEAQ, per germline. The length of the CDR3 is 16 residues. The V end was cut by 5 bases, the J end by 0 bases, with 14 bases between. CDR3 sequence: CASSPRIPGSYNEQFF. The CDR3 region has the DNA TGTGCCAGCAGCCCCCGAATCCCCGGCTCCTACAATGAGCAGTTCTTC.

The chain joins TRBV25-1 to TRBJ1-1; D is perhaps TRBD1 (6 bases). V dropped 5 bases and J dropped 0 bases, with 16 bases sitting between them. Germline V CDR1 and CDR2: MGHDK, SYGVNS. The CDR3 loop spans 16 amino acids. This CDR3 is CASSHHPGTLNTEAFF. The CDR3 nucleotides are TGTGCCAGCAGTCACCATCCGGGGACATTGAACACTGAAGCTTTCTTT.

V and J are TRBV23-1 and TRBJ1-2; perhaps TRBD1 as D (6 bases). TRBV23-1 is an ORF, and what it does is uncertain. Trimming stripped 8 bases from V and 8 bases from J, with 12 bases between. This CDR3 is 11 amino acids long. The DNA of the CDR3 is TGCGCCAGCGGGCAGGGGTGGGGCTACACCTTC. Translated, it gives CASGQGWGYTF.

This CDR3 reads CATSPRDREDTQYF. Here the CDR3 DNA reads TGTGCCACCAGCCCTCGGGACAGGGAGGATACGCAGTATTTT. This rearrangement joins TRBV15 to TRBJ2-3; 9 bases are shared with TRBD1. CDR3 length: 14 amino acids. CDR1 is LNHNV and CDR2 is YYDKDF in the germline V gene (reference sequence). Germline trimming cut 5 bases from V and 6 bases from J; bases unmatched to any gene: 6.

The CDR3 region has the DNA TGTGCCAGCAGCTTAGTCTGGGCAGACGAGCAGTACTTC. Its translation: CASSLVWADEQYF. The chain uses TRBV7-2 and TRBJ2-7; D gene ambiguous. Germline assignment: CDR1 SGHTA and CDR2 FQGNSA. The CDR3 covers 13 residues. Trimming removed 1 base from V and 5 bases from J, with 9 bases in between.

In this sample, this clone turned up once. The chain recombines TRBV2 with TRBJ1-5; D is unclear. Germline V gene lookup returns CDR1 SNHLY and CDR2 FYNNEI. Trimming cost V 3 bases and J 7 bases, with 7 bases left between them. The CDR3 sequence is 12 residues long. CDR3 amino acids: CASSEERQPQHF. CDR3 nucleotides: TGTGCCAGCAGTGAGGAGAGACAGCCCCAGCATTTT.

The chain joins TRBV6-1 to TRBJ1-1; D is uncertain. This CDR3 region has 13 residues. Germline lookup yields CDR1 MNHNS and CDR2 SASEGT. V dropped 6 bases and J dropped 8 bases, with 16 bases sitting between them. As DNA, the CDR3 is TGTGCCAGCAGCCCACGGCCGACTCTCGAAGCTTTCTTT. It yields the protein CASSPRPTLEAFF.

The chain recombines TRBV10-3 with TRBJ2-7; no clear D. CDR1 is ENHRY and CDR2 is SYGVKD in the germline V gene. The CDR3 runs 13 residues. V was trimmed by 3 bases and J by 2 bases, leaving 8 bases between them. The CDR3 sequence is CAISDYSTYEQYF. The CDR3 region has the DNA TGTGCCATCAGTGATTACAGCACCTACGAGCAGTACTTC.

CDR3 protein: CASSAQGNNYGYTF. The DNA for the CDR3 is TGTGCCAGCAGCGCCCAGGGGAATAACTATGGCTACACCTTC. V gene TRBV9 combines with J gene TRBJ1-2; a possible D gene is TRBD1 (6 bases). CDR1 is SGDLS and CDR2 is YYNGEE in the germline V gene. This CDR3 spans 14 amino acids. V was pared by 3 bases and J by 1 base, with 10 bases between.